These 26 T cell receptor beta chains were all obtained from the same sample, sequenced in a study of CD4+ T cells in melanoma. TCRdb's table, derived via immunoSEQ multiplex PCR, lists solely in-frame clones and lacks some. The table has 9,000 to 13,000 clones, 55% to 75% seen once. Material for sequencing was cells from a culture (not recorded whether cultured in vitro). The receptors were sampled from a human donor with melanoma.

The rearrangement joins TRBV5-1 to TRBJ2-2; D may match TRBD1 or TRBD2 (6 bases each). The CDR3 contains 16 residues. With 1 base removed from V and 3 bases from J, the gap between germline ends came to 13 bases. Germline lookup yields CDR1 SGHRS and CDR2 YFSETQ. This CDR3 reads CASSLYWGADTGELFF. The CDR3 DNA follows: TGCGCCAGCAGCTTGTACTGGGGGGCCGACACCGGGGAGCTGTTTTTT.

This chain uses TRBV6-9 with TRBJ1-5; D unclear. The CDR3 has 15 residues. V was shortened by 6 bases and J by 4 bases, with 16 bases between the two germline ends. Germline lookup yields CDR1 MNHGY and CDR2 SVAAGI. The CDR3 protein is CASSPREGGNQPQHF. The CDR3 coding sequence is TGTGCCAGCAGCCCTCGGGAGGGCGGTAATCAGCCCCAGCATTTT.

This clone appeared a few times. The genes are TRBV19 and TRBJ2-7; TRBD1 matches 9 bases. Germline CDR1 and CDR2: LNHDA and SQIVND (reference sequence). V was pared by 1 base and J by 4 bases, with 5 bases of the junction left unmatched. This CDR3 has 15 amino acids. The CDR3 DNA is TGTGCCAGTAGTATAGGTGGACAGGGGACGTACGAGCAGTACTTC. This sequence encodes CASSIGGQGTYEQYF.

This chain joins TRBV11-2 and TRBJ2-7; D is unresolved. V dropped 3 bases and J dropped 3 bases, with 15 bases sitting between them. This CDR3 comprises 15 residues. The germline V gene has CDR1 SGHAT and CDR2 FQNNGV. CDR3 protein: CASSFEVGRSYEQYF. As DNA, the CDR3 is TGTGCCAGCAGCTTTGAGGTCGGGCGGAGCTACGAGCAGTACTTC.

This rearrangement joins TRBV7-2 to TRBJ2-2; D is tentatively TRBD1 or TRBD2 (5 bases each). CDR1 is SGHTA, CDR2 FQGNSA, per germline. Deletions cut 8 bases from V and 1 base from J, with 14 bases between. This CDR3 has 15 residues. The CDR3 is CASSGRNLNTGELFF. In nucleotides, the CDR3 is TGTGCCAGCTCGGGACGTAACCTGAACACCGGGGAGCTGTTTTTT. The complete variable domain, with remaining parts taken from reference TRBV7-2 and TRBJ2-2, reads GAGVSQSPSNKVTEKGKDVELRCDPISGHTALYWYRQSLGQGLEFLIYFQGNSAPDKSGLPSDRFSAERTGGSVSTLTIQRTQQEDSAVYLCASSGRNLNTGELFFGEGSRLTVL.

The CDR3: CASTRGGPNQPQHF. The CDR3 nucleotides are TGTGCCAGCACCCGGGGGGGCCCAAATCAGCCCCAGCATTTT. This chain connects TRBV7-8 to TRBJ1-5, with D maybe TRBD1 (6 bases). V was clipped by 7 bases and J by 4 bases, with 14 bases between them. CDR1 is SGHVS and CDR2 is FQNEAQ in the germline V gene. This CDR3 has 14 amino acids.

The V and J genes are TRBV11-2 and TRBJ1-3; D remains unclear. Germline loops: CDR1 SGHAT, CDR2 FQNNGV. Trimming left V 1 base short and J 0 bases short, with 7 bases between. CDR3 length equals 15 residues. This CDR3 is CASSLVGSSGNTIYF. CDR3 nucleotides: TGTGCCAGCAGCTTAGTGGGCAGCTCTGGAAACACCATATATTTT.

The chain employs TRBV5-8 and TRBJ1-6, with a weak D call TRBD1 (6 bases). Germline values: CDR1 SGHTS, CDR2 YDEGEE. V was shortened by 0 bases and J by 10 bases, with 11 bases between the two germline ends. This CDR3 region has 14 residues. CDR3 sequence (DNA): TGTGCCAGCAGCTTGGGCAGGGGAACCTCACCCCTCCACTTT. Protein product: CASSLGRGTSPLHF. Variable domain in full (rest from reference TRBV5-8 and TRBJ1-6): EAGVTQSPTHLIKTRGQQATLRCSPISGHTSVYWYQQALGLGLQFLLWYDEGEERNRGNFPPRFSGRQFPNYSSELNVNALELEDSALYLCASSLGRGTSPLHFGNGTRLTVT.

In nucleotides, the CDR3 is TGCGCCAGCAGTACTAGCGGGGGGTTCGCCACAGATACGCAGTATTTT. Its protein product is CASSTSGGFATDTQYF. The chain joins TRBV5-1 to TRBJ2-3, with 12 bases aligning to TRBD2. Looked up from germline, CDR1 is SGHRS and CDR2 is YFSETQ. This CDR3 is 16 amino acids long. V trimming: 5 bases; J trimming: 2 bases; junction bases outside the gene matches: 6.

V gene TRBV5-6 combines with J gene TRBJ1-4; D is ambiguous. Trimming left V 0 bases short and J 1 base short, with 19 bases between. The CDR3 totals 19 residues. Per the germline V gene, CDR1 is SGHDT and CDR2 is YYEEEE. The CDR3 bases are TGTGCCAGCAGCTTGGCCACGGACTATGAATGGGTAACTAATGAAAAACTGTTTTTT. It is translated as CASSLATDYEWVTNEKLFF. Complete variable domain (other parts from reference TRBV5-6 and TRBJ1-4): DAGVTQSPTHLIKTRGQQVTLRCSPKSGHDTVSWYQQALGQGPQFIFQYYEEEERQRGNFPDRFSGHQFPNYSSELNVNALLLGDSALYLCASSLATDYEWVTNEKLFFGSGTQLSVL.

The rearrangement uses TRBV6-5 and TRBJ2-7; D is possibly TRBD2 (5 bases). The CDR3 sequence is 14 residues long. Per the germline V gene, CDR1 is MNHEY and CDR2 is SVGAGI. V shed 5 bases and J shed 2 bases, with 13 bases lying between them. This CDR3 is CASSGRGPTYEQYF. The CDR3 DNA follows: TGTGCCAGCAGTGGTCGGGGTCCCACCTACGAGCAGTACTTC.

V gene TRBV27 combines with J gene TRBJ1-3; the D is unclear. The CDR3 has 17 amino acids. The germline V gene encodes CDR1 MNHEY and CDR2 SMNVEV (reference sequence). V shed 6 bases and J shed 4 bases, with 22 bases lying between them. The CDR3 sequence: CASSRNPPGVSGNTIYF. Here the CDR3 DNA reads TGTGCCAGCAGCCGAAACCCTCCCGGGGTTTCCGGAAACACCATATATTTT.

The chain links TRBV7-3 to TRBJ2-1, with D possibly TRBD1 on 5 matching bases. The germline CDR1 and CDR2 sequences are SGHTA and FQGTGA. The CDR3 is 13 residues long. The V end was cut by 2 bases, the J end by 7 bases, with 9 bases between. This CDR3 is CASSLAGSNEQFF. The CDR3 DNA reads as TGTGCCAGCAGCTTAGCAGGGTCAAATGAGCAGTTCTTC. Combining the CDR3 with reference TRBV7-3 and TRBJ2-1 gives the whole variable domain GAGVSQTPSNKVTEKGKYVELRCDPISGHTALYWYRQSLGQGPEFLIYFQGTGAADDSGLPNDRFFAVRPEGSVSTLKIQRTERGDSAVYLCASSLAGSNEQFFGPGTRLTVL.

V usage is TRBV4-1 and J usage is TRBJ1-3, with D perhaps TRBD1 (6 bases). V lost 0 bases, J lost 0 bases, and 9 bases lay in between. Germline CDR1 and CDR2: MGHRA and YSYEKL. This CDR3 spans 16 amino acids. The CDR3 is CASSQERGSSGNTIYF. CDR3 DNA: TGCGCCAGCAGCCAAGAGAGGGGGAGCTCTGGAAACACCATATATTTT.

The chain joins TRBV5-6 to TRBJ2-3, with 10 bases identical to TRBD2. There are 16 residues in the CDR3. Germline values: CDR1 SGHDT, CDR2 YYEEEE. Unmatched junction bases numbered 7, after V lost 2 bases and J lost 4 bases. The CDR3 protein is CASSFGLAGVPDTQYF. CDR3 coding DNA: TGTGCCAGCAGCTTCGGTCTAGCGGGGGTTCCAGATACGCAGTATTTT.

J is TRBJ2-3 and V is TRBV7-2; D call uncertain. V lost 1 base to trimming and J lost 9 bases, with 23 bases between them. CDR3 size: 17 residues. Looked up from germline, CDR1 is SGHTA and CDR2 is FQGNSA. The CDR3 DNA sequence: TGTGCCAGCAGCTTAGGCCTATTGGGCTTCCTCTCCGGAACGCAGTATTTT. This translates into CASSLGLLGFLSGTQYF.

This chain joins TRBV7-9 and TRBJ1-2; D not resolved. With 1 base removed from V and 6 bases from J, the gap between germline ends came to 12 bases. The CDR3 contains 14 residues. Germline CDR1 reads SEHNR; CDR2 reads FQNEAQ (reference sequence). CDR3 sequence reads: CASSLGGGNDGYTF. The CDR3 DNA reads TGTGCCAGCAGCTTAGGGGGAGGGAACGATGGCTACACCTTC.

This sequence joins TRBV2 and TRBJ2-1, with D possibly TRBD2 on 6 matching bases. The CDR3 totals 13 residues. From germline, CDR1 is SNHLY and CDR2 FYNNEI. The V end lost 7 bases, the J end lost 1 base, and 8 bases lay between the germline ends. CDR3 residues: CASKEGSYNEQFF. The CDR3 DNA is TGTGCCAGCAAGGAGGGATCCTACAATGAGCAGTTCTTC.

This sequence joins TRBV5-5 and TRBJ2-3; a weak D match, TRBD1 (5 bases). Germline V gene lookup returns CDR1 SGHKS and CDR2 YYEKEE (reference sequence). The CDR3 has 16 amino acids. The V end lost 1 base, the J end lost 6 bases, and 18 bases lay between the germline ends. Here the CDR3 reads CASSLSAGWLSDTQYF. The DNA of the CDR3 is TGTGCCAGCAGCTTGTCAGCAGGGTGGTTGTCCGATACGCAGTATTTT. The whole variable domain, filled in from reference TRBV5-5 and TRBJ2-3, reads DAGVTQSPTHLIKTRGQQVTLRCSPISGHKSVSWYQQVLGQGPQFIFQYYEKEERGRGNFPDRFSARQFPNYSSELNVNALLLGDSALYLCASSLSAGWLSDTQYFGPGTRLTVL.

V is TRBV19 and J is TRBJ2-1; TRBD2 agrees at 7 bases. Germline V lookup: CDR1 LNHDA, CDR2 SQIVND (reference sequence). The J segment lost 0 bases and the V segment lost 1 base, leaving 12 bases of the junction unmatched. The CDR3 has 19 residues. In nucleotides, the CDR3 is TGTGCCAGTAGTATAGGGGGCCGGGCTAGCGGCTTCTCCTACAATGAGCAGTTCTTC. Its protein product is CASSIGGRASGFSYNEQFF.

The chain is built from TRBV15 and TRBJ2-1, with a weak D call TRBD1 (5 bases). In germline, CDR1 is LNHNV, CDR2 YYDKDF (reference sequence). The CDR3 spans 17 residues. V was trimmed by 5 bases and J by 0 bases, leaving 17 bases between them. As DNA, the CDR3 is TGTGCCACCAGCGGGGCTATCTGGACACACTCCTACAATGAGCAGTTCTTC. It codes for CATSGAIWTHSYNEQFF.

This clone showed up just a few times. This chain connects TRBV25-1 to TRBJ2-7, with 7 nucleotides matching TRBD2. From germline, CDR1 is MGHDK and CDR2 SYGVNS. V gave up 8 bases and J gave up 2 bases; unmatched junction bases: 6. This CDR3 comprises 13 residues. The CDR3 loop reads CASGGLGTYEQYF. CDR3 DNA sequence: TGTGCCAGCGGAGGACTAGGGACCTACGAGCAGTACTTC.

The chain links TRBV5-8 to TRBJ2-4; TRBD2 aligns across 8 bases. This CDR3 comprises 14 residues. V was pared by 7 bases and J by 8 bases, with 11 bases of the junction left unmatched. The V gene's germline CDR1 is SGHTS and CDR2 YDEGEE. CDR3 DNA: TGTGCCAGCTCCGGGGGGGAGCGGGGGTACATTCAGTACTTC. It translates to CASSGGERGYIQYF. The full variable domain, in which reference TRBV5-8 and TRBJ2-4 provide the parts outside the CDR3, is EAGVTQSPTHLIKTRGQQATLRCSPISGHTSVYWYQQALGLGLQFLLWYDEGEERNRGNFPPRFSGRQFPNYSSELNVNALELEDSALYLCASSGGERGYIQYFGAGTRLSVL.

This clone was recorded a few times. V gene TRBV28 combines with J gene TRBJ1-1, with TRBD1 as a possible D gene (5 bases). Germline V gives CDR1 MDHEN, CDR2 SYDVKM. Trimming took off 7 bases at V and 5 bases at J, with 5 bases between the two ends. The CDR3 extends over 10 amino acids. CDR3 residues: CASKGTEAFF. The CDR3 bases are TGTGCCAGCAAGGGGACTGAAGCTTTCTTT.

V is TRBV5-5 and J is TRBJ2-6; D uncertain. The length of the CDR3 is 15 residues. V was cut by 4 bases and J by 4 bases, with 12 bases left in between. CDR1 SGHKS and CDR2 YYEKEE come from the germline V gene (reference sequence). The CDR3 region is CASSNSGSGANVLTF. The CDR3 bases are TGTGCCAGCAGCAACTCCGGATCCGGGGCCAACGTCCTGACTTTC. The full variable domain, rest sourced from reference TRBV5-5 and TRBJ2-6, is DAGVTQSPTHLIKTRGQQVTLRCSPISGHKSVSWYQQVLGQGPQFIFQYYEKEERGRGNFPDRFSARQFPNYSSELNVNALLLGDSALYLCASSNSGSGANVLTFGAGSRLTVL.

This chain uses TRBV20-1 with TRBJ2-7, with no clear D. The CDR3 loop spans 11 amino acids. In germline, CDR1 is DFQATT, CDR2 SNEGSKA (reference sequence). The V and J ends lost 3 bases and 7 bases respectively, with 10 bases between them. CDR3 loop: CSASSQREQYF. The CDR3 coding sequence is TGCAGTGCTAGCTCCCAGCGAGAGCAGTACTTC.